The 22 T cell receptor beta chains below come from one sample, sequenced in a study of STAT5B mutations in CD4+ large granular lymphocyte leukemia. Profiled with immunoSEQ multiplex PCR; TCRdb holds only in-frame clones, not every one. The data contain roughly 34,000 clones, roughly 79% of them singletons. The sample comprised CD4+ T cells from blood buffy coats. The origin of the receptors is a human donor in good health.

The chain combines TRBV18 with TRBJ1-2, with 11 bases lining up with TRBD1. V lost 2 bases to trimming and J lost 6 bases; unmatched junction nucleotides: 8. The CDR3 totals 16 residues. Germline V gives CDR1 KGHSH, CDR2 LQKENI. CDR3 coding DNA: TGTGCCAGCTCACCAACCGGACAGGGGGCGTTTAATGGCTACACCTTC. This codes for CASSPTGQGAFNGYTF.

This chain uses TRBV18 with TRBJ2-1; D is possibly TRBD2 (5 bases). Germline CDR1 is KGHSH and CDR2 is LQKENI. Trimming left V 3 bases short and J 3 bases short, with 15 bases between. The CDR3 has 16 residues. CDR3 loop: CASSPSGVGNYNEQFF. The DNA for the CDR3 is TGTGCCAGCTCACCTTCCGGGGTCGGGAACTACAATGAGCAGTTCTTC.

The V gene is TRBV6-5, the J gene TRBJ1-4, with TRBD1 as a possible D gene (5 bases). This CDR3 is 15 amino acids long. Trimming left V 0 bases short and J 5 bases short, with 10 bases between. CDR1 and CDR2 (germline): MNHEY, SVGAGI. CDR3 nucleotide sequence: TGTGCCAGCAGTTACTCGGCGGGGGAGAATGAAAAACTGTTTTTT. Amino acids: CASSYSAGENEKLFF.

This chain connects TRBV18 to TRBJ2-7; D gene ambiguous. Germline V gene sequence: CDR1 KGHSH, CDR2 LQKENI. The V end lost 1 base, the J end lost 7 bases, and 11 bases lay between the germline ends. The CDR3 runs 13 residues. CDR3 region: CASSPREEGEQYF. As DNA, the CDR3 is TGTGCCAGCTCACCACGCGAAGAAGGGGAGCAGTACTTC.

This clone was seen a few times. The CDR3 region is CASSPPAGGVGGANVLTF. CDR3 DNA: TGTGCCAGCAGTCCCCCAGCAGGGGGCGTAGGAGGGGCCAACGTCCTGACTTTC. The chain employs TRBV27 and TRBJ2-6; 8 positions match TRBD1. Trimming removed 5 bases from V and 4 bases from J; junction bases left unmatched: 13. The CDR3 sequence is 18 residues long. CDR1 MNHEY and CDR2 SMNVEV come from the germline V gene (reference sequence).

This rearrangement joins TRBV30 to TRBJ1-1; D is unresolved. V lost 2 bases, J lost 0 bases, and 7 bases lay in between. The CDR3 has 13 amino acids. CDR1 GTSNPN and CDR2 SVGIG come from the germline V gene (reference sequence). The CDR3 region is CAWSSGLNTEAFF. The CDR3 nucleotides are TGTGCCTGGAGTTCGGGGTTGAACACTGAAGCTTTCTTT. Drawing the rest from reference TRBV30 and TRBJ1-1, the complete variable domain is SQTIHQWPATLVQPVGSPLSLECTVEGTSNPNLYWYRQAAGRGLQLLFYSVGIGQISSEVPQNLSASRPQDRQFILSSKKLLLSDSGFYLCAWSSGLNTEAFFGQGTRLTVV.

The chain joins TRBV5-1 to TRBJ2-1, with 7 bases that match TRBD2. Germline lookup yields CDR1 SGHRS and CDR2 YFSETQ. The CDR3 is 14 amino acids. The V segment lost 4 bases and the J segment 5 bases; nucleotides outside the gene matches: 6. In nucleotides, the CDR3 is TGCGCCAGCAGCCCGGGACTAACACACAATGAGCAGTTCTTC. Encoded protein: CASSPGLTHNEQFF.

The chain employs TRBV18 and TRBJ2-5, with a tentative D call TRBD2 (5 bases). The CDR3 is made up of 14 amino acids. V gave up 3 bases and J gave up 5 bases, with 13 bases separating them. Germline CDR1 reads KGHSH; CDR2 reads LQKENI. The CDR3 DNA reads as TGTGCCAGCTCACCCCGGGGAGTTATGGAGACCCAGTACTTC. Translation: CASSPRGVMETQYF.

The V call is TRBV25-1, the J call TRBJ2-1; 8 bases are a match to TRBD2. The CDR3 loop spans 17 amino acids. From germline, CDR1 is MGHDK and CDR2 SYGVNS. The J segment lost 0 bases and the V segment lost 3 bases, leaving 7 bases of the junction unmatched. This chain's CDR3 is CASSDKIAGSSYNEQFF. The CDR3 DNA follows: TGTGCCAGCAGTGACAAAATAGCGGGAAGCTCCTACAATGAGCAGTTCTTC.

The CDR3 is CASSIVWTSGRAYNEQFF. The CDR3 DNA sequence: TGTGCCAGTAGTATAGTTTGGACTAGCGGGAGAGCCTACAATGAGCAGTTCTTC. The J gene is TRBJ2-1, the V gene TRBV19; the match to TRBD2 covers 13 bases. CDR3 size: 18 residues. V shed 1 base, J shed 2 bases, and the junction held 5 bases outside the gene matches. Germline lookup yields CDR1 LNHDA and CDR2 SQIVND (reference sequence).

The V and J genes are TRBV28 and TRBJ2-2; D perhaps matches TRBD1 (5 bases). V lost 1 base and J 2 bases, leaving 20 bases between the germline ends. CDR1 and CDR2 (germline): MDHEN, SYDVKM. The CDR3 runs to 19 residues. CDR3 in amino acids: CASSLFVGVKGYNTGELFF. Here the CDR3 DNA reads TGTGCCAGCAGTTTATTTGTAGGGGTCAAGGGATATAACACCGGGGAGCTGTTTTTT.

The V and J genes are TRBV15 and TRBJ1-1; no clear D gene. Deletions cut 0 bases from V and 1 base from J, with 9 bases between. Germline V CDR1 and CDR2: LNHNV, YYDKDF (reference sequence). CDR3 length equals 15 residues. DNA of the CDR3: TGTGCCACCAGCAGAGATGAGGCCGGGAACACTGAAGCTTTCTTT. This encodes CATSRDEAGNTEAFF. The entire variable domain, with the rest obtained from reference TRBV15 and TRBJ1-1, is as follows: DAMVIQNPRYQVTQFGKPVTLSCSQTLNHNVMYWYQQKSSQAPKLLFHYYDKDFNNEADTPDNFQSRRPNTSFCFLDIRSPGLGDTAMYLCATSRDEAGNTEAFFGQGTRLTVV.

The chain uses TRBV7-9 and TRBJ1-1, with TRBD1 matching over 8 bases. The CDR3 extends over 15 amino acids. Losses at the gene ends were 5 bases for V and 6 bases for J; bases not matched to a gene: 11. Germline values: CDR1 SEHNR, CDR2 FQNEAQ (reference sequence). The CDR3 DNA follows: TGTGCCAGCAGCCCAAAGGGAGGACAGGGATCTGAAGCTTTCTTT. Protein sequence: CASSPKGGQGSEAFF.

This clone was counted only a few times. The chain is built from TRBV10-3 and TRBJ2-1, with D possibly matching TRBD2 (5 bases). The germline CDR1 and CDR2 sequences are ENHRY and SYGVKD. CDR3 size: 11 residues. Trimming left V 6 bases short and J 7 bases short, with 7 bases between. CDR3 in amino acids: CAIRRENEQFF. CDR3 DNA: TGTGCCATCAGGAGGGAGAATGAGCAGTTCTTC.

The gene calls are TRBV7-8 and TRBJ1-4; D is unclear. CDR3 size: 15 residues. With 2 bases removed from V and 0 bases from J, the gap between germline ends came to 7 bases. Germline V CDR1 and CDR2: SGHVS, FQNEAQ. The CDR3 nucleotides read TGTGCCAGCAGCTTATACGTAGCAACTAATGAAAAACTGTTTTTT. This translates into CASSLYVATNEKLFF.

CDR3: CASSPVAGVADTQYF. The CDR3 bases are TGTGCCAGCAGCCCGGTAGCGGGAGTTGCGGATACGCAGTATTTT. The chain uses TRBV11-2 and TRBJ2-3; TRBD2 matches 9 bases. J was trimmed by 6 bases and V by 5 bases; bases with no gene match: 9. This CDR3 comprises 15 residues. Germline assignment: CDR1 SGHAT and CDR2 FQNNGV.

This clone showed up just once. Other DNA sequences in the same sample also yield this CDR3. This chain connects TRBV4-1 to TRBJ2-3; the D is unclear. The CDR3 is 16 residues long. Germline assignment: CDR1 MGHRA and CDR2 YSYEKL. The V end lost 0 bases, the J end lost 3 bases, and 13 bases lay between the germline ends. This CDR3 reads CASSQDRTPGTDTQYF. In nucleotides, the CDR3 is TGCGCCAGCAGCCAAGATCGTACACCCGGTACAGATACGCAGTATTTT.

The sample holds one count of this clone. The rearrangement uses TRBV5-1 and TRBJ1-1, with unresolved D. The V end lost 0 bases, the J end lost 2 bases, and 11 bases lay between the germline ends. The CDR3 extends over 15 amino acids. Germline CDR1 reads SGHRS; CDR2 reads YFSETQ. Here the CDR3 DNA reads TGCGCCAGCAGCTTGGAAGATTACAGCAACACTGAAGCTTTCTTT. It translates to CASSLEDYSNTEAFF.

J is TRBJ2-5 and V is TRBV27; 11 bases fit TRBD1. Near its end, the DNA agrees better with TRBJ2-7, so the J call may be wrong. CDR3 size: 15 residues. CDR1 and CDR2 from the germline V gene are MNHEY and SMNVEV (reference sequence). The CDR3, as DNA: TGTGCCAGCACCCCCGGGACAGGGGGTAAGTACGAGCAGTACTTC. Its protein product is CASTPGTGGKYEQYF.

This chain connects TRBV19 to TRBJ2-1; no clear D gene. The V end was cut by 0 bases, the J end by 9 bases, with 6 bases between. CDR1 LNHDA and CDR2 SQIVND come from the germline V gene (reference sequence). CDR3 length equals 12 residues. CDR3 amino acids: CASSIDPSEQFF. Here the CDR3 DNA reads TGTGCCAGTAGTATAGACCCAAGTGAGCAGTTCTTC.

This clone was seen more than once but under ten times. The chain uses TRBV6-5 and TRBJ2-2, with no clear D. CDR3 size: 13 residues. CDR1 and CDR2 (germline): MNHEY, SVGAGI. Trimming stripped 0 bases from V and 8 bases from J, with 7 bases between. CDR3 in DNA: TGTGCCAGCAGTTACTCGAATCTGGGGGAGCTGTTTTTT. It encodes CASSYSNLGELFF.

The chain employs TRBV2 and TRBJ1-2, with D unresolved. CDR1 and CDR2 (germline): SNHLY, FYNNEI. Trimming cost V 1 base and J 3 bases, with 6 bases left between them. The CDR3 length is 13 residues. CDR3 residues: CASSEGQYYGYTF. CDR3 nucleotide sequence: TGTGCCAGCAGTGAAGGGCAGTACTATGGCTACACCTTC.